Each of the 9 T cell receptor beta chains below was sequenced from the same sample in a study of T cell changes during pregnancy in multiple sclerosis. The repertoire was sequenced with immunoSEQ multiplex PCR; TCRdb's copy has only in-frame clones and lacks some. The table lists 65,000 to 95,000 clones, just over 90% of them singletons, with 2.6% in the top ten. This sample comprised peripheral blood, obtained after pregnancy. These receptors all stem from a female donor in good health, enrolled as a control in a pregnancy study.

The rearrangement links TRBV6-9 to TRBJ2-7; TRBD2 agrees at 11 bases. CDR1 is MNHGY, CDR2 SVAAGI, per germline. V trimming: 7 bases; J trimming: 1 base; junction bases outside the gene matches: 18. The CDR3 loop spans 19 amino acids. In nucleotides, the CDR3 is TGTGCCAGCAACCAGGGGACTAGCGGAGTCGAGTGCCCTTCCTACGAGCAGTACTTC. The encoded protein is CASNQGTSGVECPSYEQYF.

This clone was detected once. The genes are TRBV11-3 and TRBJ2-4; a possible D gene is TRBD2 (6 bases). The ends were cut back, 5 bases at V and 8 bases at J, with 16 bases in the middle. CDR3 length equals 14 residues. Germline lookup yields CDR1 SGHNT and CDR2 YENEEA. CDR3 amino acids: CASSPPGGVDIQYF. The CDR3 bases are TGTGCCAGCAGCCCCCCCGGCGGGGTAGACATTCAGTACTTC.

The chain uses TRBV28 and TRBJ1-2; the D is unclear. The germline V gene has CDR1 MDHEN and CDR2 SYDVKM. This CDR3 has 12 amino acids. V was shortened by 7 bases and J by 4 bases, with 10 bases between the two germline ends. In DNA form, the CDR3 reads TGTGCCAGCATCTCTAGTGTCTATGGCTACACCTTC. It encodes CASISSVYGYTF.

The V and J genes are TRBV30 and TRBJ2-7; 10 bases are shared with TRBD1. Trimming cost V 5 bases and J 5 bases; bases outside gene matches: 9. Germline loops: CDR1 GTSNPN, CDR2 SVGIG (reference sequence). This CDR3 is built from 14 residues. The CDR3 here is CAWGGDRGFDEQYF. CDR3 nucleotide sequence: TGTGCCTGGGGGGGGGACAGGGGATTTGACGAGCAGTACTTC.

V and J are TRBV19 and TRBJ2-7, with D hard to call. V lost 8 bases and J lost 0, with 11 bases in between. Germline-derived CDR1 and CDR2 are LNHDA and SQIVND (reference sequence). The CDR3 is 13 amino acids. For the CDR3, the DNA is TGTGCCAGTCTCGACAAAAGCTCCTACGAGCAGTACTTC. Translated, it gives CASLDKSSYEQYF.

This clone was recorded a few times. The chain recombines TRBV28 with TRBJ2-7; 8 positions match TRBD1. This CDR3 is 15 amino acids long. The germline CDR1 and CDR2 sequences are MDHEN and SYDVKM. The V segment lost 6 bases and the J segment 5 bases; nucleotides outside the gene matches: 12. CDR3 region: CASSPGRGRVDEQYF. In nucleotides, the CDR3 is TGTGCCAGCAGCCCCGGCAGGGGGCGCGTCGACGAGCAGTACTTC.

The chain recombines TRBV4-1 with TRBJ1-4, with D unresolved. V lost 3 bases and J 3 bases, leaving 17 bases between the germline ends. The germline V gene has CDR1 MGHRA and CDR2 YSYEKL. The CDR3 totals 17 residues. The CDR3 DNA reads TGCGCCAGCAGCCACCCCCCGGCCGGGTCTTCTAATGAAAAACTGTTTTTT. Translation: CASSHPPAGSSNEKLFF.

The rearrangement links TRBV5-1 to TRBJ2-2; D is unclear. The CDR3 extends over 13 amino acids. V gave up 0 bases and J gave up 6 bases, with 6 bases separating them. Per germline, CDR1 SGHRS and CDR2 YFSETQ. In DNA, the CDR3 is TGCGCCAGCAGCTTGGGGCTGGCCGGGGAGCTGTTTTTT. This sequence encodes CASSLGLAGELFF.

V usage is TRBV5-6 and J usage is TRBJ1-2; 10 nucleotides align to TRBD1. With 0 bases clipped from V and 8 bases from J, the junction kept 10 bases outside the gene matches. This CDR3 region has 16 residues. The germline V gene encodes CDR1 SGHDT and CDR2 YYEEEE. This CDR3 reads CASSLDRSTGGLGYTF. The CDR3, as DNA: TGTGCCAGCAGCTTGGATCGGTCGACAGGGGGCCTGGGCTACACCTTC.